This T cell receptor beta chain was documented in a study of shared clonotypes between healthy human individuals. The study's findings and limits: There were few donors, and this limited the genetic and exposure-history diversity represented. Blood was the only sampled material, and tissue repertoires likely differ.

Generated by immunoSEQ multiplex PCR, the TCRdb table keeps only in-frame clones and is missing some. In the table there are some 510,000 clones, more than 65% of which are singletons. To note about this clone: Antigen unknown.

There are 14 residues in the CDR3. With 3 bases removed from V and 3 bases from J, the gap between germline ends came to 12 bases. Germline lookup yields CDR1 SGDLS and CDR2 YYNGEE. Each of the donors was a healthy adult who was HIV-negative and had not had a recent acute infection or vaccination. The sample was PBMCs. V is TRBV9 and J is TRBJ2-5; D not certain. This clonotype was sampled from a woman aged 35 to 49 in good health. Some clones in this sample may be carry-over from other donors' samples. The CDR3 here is CASSAQTAKETQYF. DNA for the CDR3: TGTGCCAGCAGCGCCCAGACTGCAAAAGAGACCCAGTACTTC.